This T cell receptor beta chain is drawn from a study of identical twins. Overall study results and limits: High-abundance cord blood beta clonotypes had fewer insertions; memory repertoires showed none.

With template switching, a universal primer site was added, and the cDNA carried unique molecular identifiers. Each CDR3 protein is one row after TCRdb ran MiXCR on the 5' RACE reads. The repertoire holds some 1,700,000 distinct CDR3 sequences, with roughly 35% as singletons. Regarding this clonotype: Its antigen is currently unknown.

Germline V gene data show CDR1 as MNHNY and CDR2 as SVGAGI (reference sequence). This CDR3 comprises 15 residues. V was clipped by 5 bases and J by 3 bases; unmatched bases: 7. The specimen was cord blood. This sequence was found in a newborn girl in good health. The V and J genes are TRBV6-6 and TRBJ2-3, with 8 bases matching TRBD1. CDR3 sequence (DNA): TGTGCCAGCAGTCAGGGACAGGTCAGGACAGATACGCAGTATTTT. Protein: CASSQGQVRTDTQYF.